This T cell receptor (beta chain) was captured by sequencing in a study of blood T cell repertoires in COVID-19 (dated by TCRdb to about 2020). Turning to the overall study: Samples covering the acute and convalescent phases of COVID-19 were provided by collaborators in the United States, Italy and Spain. Subjects who had been exposed to COVID-19, were actively infected with it, or had recovered from it provided the deeply sampled blood TCRbeta repertoires that made up the dataset. Where HLA class I and class II types were available, the types were taken from metadata supplied by the sample provider, not from assay-based typing. The samples were drawn from the first 160 participants of the ongoing ImmuneRACE study and from 950 to 1,500 subjects provided by 6 global collaborators. The sample metadata nearly always contained a de-identified subject ID, COVID-19 status, age in years and sex. The prospective study material was composed of cDNA or gDNA derived from T cells, B-cell-depleted T cells, or PBMCs. The repertoires were released in a freely available public database intended as a resource for research on the immune response to SARS-CoV-2. What the work shows at the level of the full study, not this receptor alone: The amount of clinical and demographic metadata varied by source and participant and was provided uncurated.

TCRbeta CDR3 regions were amplified from genomic DNA using the immunoSEQ Assay, a bias-controlled multiplex PCR. Concerning the study's data processing: Nucleated cell counts per sample were estimated from amplification of reference gene primers within the assay. To quantify the absolute abundance of each unique TCRbeta CDR3 rearrangement, sequence reads were collapsed and filtered. For each sample, productive Simpson clonality was calculated by taking the square root of Simpson's diversity index across productive rearrangements. TCRdb took over this immuneACCESS table, retaining in-frame rearrangements with V and J assigned. Such tables are incomplete; in checked studies, under half of the missing clones stem from an unresolved V gene, and the remainder is unexplained. The V and J calls and the clone size are those of that table, but D and trimming were determined from the DNA. The table for this sample lists about 35,000 clones; around 90% of them were counted only once. 6.3% of the sample is in the top ten clones.

Counted from cysteine to phenylalanine, this CDR3 has 18 amino acids. Only the CDR3 DNA is retained, 54 bases long and in frame from the first base. The germline V gene (reference sequence) supplies CDR1 SEHNR and CDR2 FQNEAQ. The junction shows trimming of 7 bases on V and 2 bases on J, plus 21 bases between the germline ends. The collaborating institutions used their own protocols to collect whole blood in K2EDTA tubes. Collaborator samples were shipped for TCRbeta analysis as frozen whole blood, isolated PBMCs, or DNA extracted from either sample type. This clone showed up just a few times. The target of this receptor is not known. No base quality information exists; no much larger clone differs at one position.

Source material: peripheral blood. This receptor was identified in a human donor in a cohort sampled during active COVID-19. The rearrangement joined TRBV7-9 to TRBJ2-6; TRBD2 is possibly the D segment (5 matching bases). The CDR3 is CASTLGLGGWPGANVLTF. In nucleotide form, the sequence is TGTGCCAGCACACTAGGCTTGGGCGGGTGGCCTGGGGCCAACGTCCTGACTTTC.